This TCR beta chain was recovered during a study of cytomegalovirus exposure and HLA in healthy donors. Broader study findings: Roughly uniform depth of sequencing across donors was assumed in presence/absence analyses. The authors considered a cluster of highly shared sequence variants likely to be a sequencing artifact.

On this clone: Its antigen remains unidentified.

Regarding donors, all were healthy bone marrow donors. A multiplex PCR was run with 60 Vbeta primers and 13 Jbeta primers. Sequencing used immunoSEQ multiplex PCR; TCRdb keeps in-frame clones, though not all of them. The table lists about 160,000 clones, with 1.3% in the top ten. The specimen was PBMCs. The origin of this receptor is a woman in her sixties in good health and CMV-seronegative.

In DNA form, the CDR3 reads TGTGCCAGCAGTTTGAGGAGGGGCACTGAAGCTTTCTTT. Its translation is CASSLRRGTEAFF. The V call is TRBV27, the J call TRBJ1-1; perhaps TRBD1 as D (5 bases). V lost 3 bases to trimming and J lost 4 bases, with 9 bases between them. Germline values: CDR1 MNHEY, CDR2 SMNVEV (reference sequence). The CDR3 contains 13 residues.